This passage covers 25 T cell receptor beta chains from one sample sequenced in a study of technical replicates of blood from a handful of donors. Assay used: immunoSEQ multiplex PCR; TCRdb lists only in-frame clones, some missing. Here the sample spans about 70,000 clones, approximately 96% being singletons. Material: T cells isolated from PBMCs. These receptor sequences come from a human donor in good health.

The rearrangement joins TRBV9 to TRBJ2-3, with 7 bases matching TRBD2. Germline V lookup: CDR1 SGDLS, CDR2 YYNGEE. The CDR3 contains 16 residues. Trimming took 1 base from V and 0 from J; bases not matched to a gene: 5. The CDR3 loop reads CASSVSERGSTDTQYF. The CDR3 coding sequence is TGTGCCAGCAGCGTAAGTGAGCGGGGTAGCACAGATACGCAGTATTTT.

As concerns this clone: The sample carries other DNA sequences with the same CDR3. The CDR3, as DNA: TGTGCCAGCAGCTTAGAAGCCAGGGACACTGAAGCTTTCTTT. Protein: CASSLEARDTEAFF. The rearrangement uses TRBV7-9 and TRBJ1-1; D is perhaps TRBD1 (5 bases). Trimming left V 1 base short and J 3 bases short, with 9 bases between. Germline CDR1 and CDR2: SEHNR and FQNEAQ (reference sequence). This CDR3 is built from 14 residues.

CDR3 region: CATSRPIRDRPDTEAFF. The CDR3 region has the DNA TGTGCCACCAGCAGACCAATAAGGGACAGGCCGGACACTGAAGCTTTCTTT. V is TRBV15 and J is TRBJ1-1, with 8 bases that match TRBD1. J was trimmed by 3 bases and V by 2 bases; bases with no gene match: 11. The CDR3 sequence is 17 residues long. Germline-derived CDR1 and CDR2 are LNHNV and YYDKDF (reference sequence).

The chain recombines TRBV5-6 with TRBJ1-2; maybe TRBD1 (6 bases). Germline V gives CDR1 SGHDT, CDR2 YYEEEE. The CDR3 is made up of 13 amino acids. Between the trimmed V and J ends, which lost 5 bases and 6 bases, there was a span of 14 bases. The chain's CDR3 is CASRVQGADGYTF. CDR3 sequence (DNA): TGTGCCAGCAGGGTACAGGGTGCTGATGGCTACACCTTC.

Written as DNA, the CDR3 is TGTGCCAGCAGCTTGGGAGGGGGCACTGGCCCTGGAAACACCATATATTTT. Its protein is CASSLGGGTGPGNTIYF. V is TRBV5-4 and J is TRBJ1-3; 7 bases map to TRBD1. The CDR3 is 17 amino acids. V was pared by 0 bases and J by 2 bases, with 8 bases of the junction left unmatched. Germline CDR1 reads SGHNT; CDR2 reads YYREEE (reference sequence).

This chain uses TRBV28 with TRBJ2-3, with D possibly TRBD1 on 6 matching bases. Per the germline V gene, CDR1 is MDHEN and CDR2 is SYDVKM. The V gene lost 6 bases and the J gene lost 4 bases, with 14 bases spanning the gap. The CDR3 is 14 residues long. CDR3 bases: TGTGCCAGCAGAACAGGGTACGGGGCAGATACGCAGTATTTT. Protein sequence: CASRTGYGADTQYF.

This rearrangement joins TRBV6-5 to TRBJ2-7, with 9 bases matching TRBD1. Looked up from germline, CDR1 is MNHEY and CDR2 is SVGAGI. The CDR3 runs 15 residues. Germline trimming cut 3 bases from V and 4 bases from J; bases unmatched to any gene: 7. Here the CDR3 DNA reads TGTGCCAGCAGTTATTCTGGGACAGGGAGGTACGAGCAGTACTTC. This sequence encodes CASSYSGTGRYEQYF.

V and J are TRBV19 and TRBJ1-2; tentative D call: TRBD1 (5 bases). There are 13 residues in the CDR3. V was pared by 3 bases and J by 4 bases, with 9 bases between. Germline V gene data show CDR1 as LNHDA and CDR2 as SQIVND (reference sequence). In DNA form, the CDR3 reads TGTGCCAGTAGTATGGGAGGGGCCTATGGCTACACCTTC. Translation: CASSMGGAYGYTF.

J is TRBJ1-1 and V is TRBV7-2; maybe TRBD1 (5 bases). CDR3 size: 17 residues. V was shortened by 7 bases and J by 1 base, with 22 bases between the two germline ends. Germline V gene sequence: CDR1 SGHTA, CDR2 FQGNSA. The CDR3 loop reads CASTNLIVWGGNTEAFF. Written as DNA, the CDR3 is TGTGCCAGCACTAATCTCATTGTTTGGGGCGGGAACACTGAAGCTTTCTTT.

The CDR3, as DNA: TGCGCCAGCAGCTCGCCGGGACAGGGTTTCGAGCAGTACTTC. This encodes CASSSPGQGFEQYF. The chain links TRBV5-1 to TRBJ2-7; the match to TRBD1 covers 9 bases. Germline CDR1 SGHRS, CDR2 YFSETQ. After removal of 3 bases from V and 6 bases from J, the junction contained 7 bases not matched to a gene. The CDR3 length is 14 residues.

The chain is built from TRBV28 and TRBJ2-7, with 8 bases that match TRBD2. Looked up from germline, CDR1 is MDHEN and CDR2 is SYDVKM. The CDR3 is 16 amino acids. Germline trimming cut 6 bases from V and 6 bases from J; bases unmatched to any gene: 16. The CDR3 nucleotides are TGTGCCAGCAGCCCCGAAGCGGGAGTTAAGGCGGGCGAGCAGTACTTC. This sequence encodes CASSPEAGVKAGEQYF.

The chain has TRBV30 and TRBJ1-4, with 9 bases matching TRBD1. Trimming at V came to 6 bases and at J to 0 bases, leaving 2 bases not matched to a gene. The germline V gene encodes CDR1 GTSNPN and CDR2 SVGIG (reference sequence). This CDR3 has 14 residues. The CDR3: CACDRGATNEKLFF. The CDR3 nucleotides read TGTGCCTGCGACAGGGGGGCAACTAATGAAAAACTGTTTTTT.

The V call is TRBV4-1, the J call TRBJ2-2, with 8 bases aligning to TRBD2. Losses at the gene ends were 0 bases for V and 1 base for J; bases not matched to a gene: 13. This CDR3 is 20 amino acids long. Per the germline V gene, CDR1 is MGHRA and CDR2 is YSYEKL. The CDR3 loop is CASSQEGRAGGYLNTGELFF. The CDR3 DNA follows: TGCGCCAGCAGCCAAGAGGGGCGTGCGGGGGGCTACCTGAACACCGGGGAGCTGTTTTTT.

The rearrangement joins TRBV28 to TRBJ2-7, with TRBD1 matching over 12 bases. The CDR3 is made up of 17 amino acids. J was trimmed by 4 bases and V by 2 bases; bases with no gene match: 9. Germline V lookup: CDR1 MDHEN, CDR2 SYDVKM. The CDR3 is CASSLPRDRGLRYEQYF. CDR3 bases: TGTGCCAGCAGTTTACCTCGGGACAGGGGGCTAAGGTACGAGCAGTACTTC.

This clone was detected only a few times. CDR3 sequence: CAWSVRAGAEAFF. Written as DNA, the CDR3 is TGTGCCTGGAGTGTAAGGGCCGGGGCTGAAGCTTTCTTT. The rearrangement joins TRBV30 to TRBJ1-1; D is undetermined. V lost 0 bases to trimming and J lost 6 bases, with 11 bases between them. This CDR3 is 13 amino acids long. In germline, CDR1 is GTSNPN, CDR2 SVGIG (reference sequence).

The genes are TRBV5-1 and TRBJ2-6; 7 positions match TRBD1. This CDR3 has 18 amino acids. V shed 3 bases, J shed 3 bases, and the junction held 12 bases outside the gene matches. Germline V gene lookup returns CDR1 SGHRS and CDR2 YFSETQ. Written as DNA, the CDR3 is TGCGCCAGCAGCTACCCTACCGCAGGGGGTGGTGGGGCCAACGTCCTGACTTTC. It specifies CASSYPTAGGGGANVLTF.

The CDR3 loop reads CASSPSRGRHYGYTF. CDR3 DNA: TGTGCCAGCAGTCCGTCCAGGGGGCGCCACTATGGCTACACCTTC. V usage is TRBV27 and J usage is TRBJ1-2, with 8 bases fitting TRBD1. Per the germline V gene, CDR1 is MNHEY and CDR2 is SMNVEV (reference sequence). CDR3 length: 15 residues. Losses at the gene ends were 5 bases for V and 3 bases for J; bases not matched to a gene: 8.

The gene calls are TRBV6-4 and TRBJ2-3; tentative D call: TRBD2 (6 bases). Germline lookup yields CDR1 MRHNA and CDR2 SNTAGT. This CDR3 has 14 amino acids. V lost 6 bases, J lost 0 bases, and 10 bases lay in between. The CDR3 spells CASSGSESTDTQYF. The DNA for the CDR3 is TGTGCCAGCAGCGGGAGCGAGAGCACAGATACGCAGTATTTT.

The chain recombines TRBV29-1 with TRBJ1-1, with D maybe TRBD1 (6 bases). The V gene's germline CDR1 is SQVTM and CDR2 ANQGSEA. V was trimmed by 6 bases and J by 5 bases, leaving 16 bases between them. The CDR3 sequence is 13 residues long. In DNA, the CDR3 is TGCAGCGTGGTAACAGGGTTCGGAACTGAAGCTTTCTTT. Translated: CSVVTGFGTEAFF.

This clone appeared once. This CDR3 reads CASSFGTQPYNEQFF. The CDR3 DNA sequence: TGTGCCAGCAGTTTTGGGACTCAGCCCTACAATGAGCAGTTCTTC. This chain connects TRBV27 to TRBJ2-1, with a weak D call TRBD2 (6 bases). Germline V gene data show CDR1 as MNHEY and CDR2 as SMNVEV (reference sequence). The V and J ends lost 3 bases and 2 bases respectively, with 11 bases between them. The CDR3 length is 15 residues.

This clone is a singleton in its sample. CDR3 sequence reads: CASSLRGLNEQFF. In DNA form, the CDR3 reads TGTGCCAGCAGCTTAAGGGGACTCAATGAGCAGTTCTTC. The chain has TRBV7-2 and TRBJ2-1; tentative D call: TRBD2 (6 bases). Trimming stripped 2 bases from V and 6 bases from J, with 8 bases between. This CDR3 spans 13 amino acids. Per the germline V gene, CDR1 is SGHTA and CDR2 is FQGNSA.

The rearrangement uses TRBV11-2 and TRBJ2-7, with 8 nucleotides matching TRBD2. Trimming at V came to 5 bases and at J to 5 bases, leaving 8 bases not matched to a gene. In germline, CDR1 is SGHAT, CDR2 FQNNGV. The CDR3 extends over 14 amino acids. CDR3 DNA: TGTGCCAGCAGCCGATGGACTAGCCCTAACGAGCAGTACTTC. It translates to CASSRWTSPNEQYF.

The V gene is TRBV5-1, the J gene TRBJ2-1; 7 positions agree with TRBD2. After removal of 0 bases from V and 11 bases from J, the junction contained 5 bases not matched to a gene. Germline lookup yields CDR1 SGHRS and CDR2 YFSETQ. This CDR3 spans 13 amino acids. The CDR3 coding sequence is TGCGCCAGCAGCTTGGGGGGAGCGGGGAAGCAGTTCTTC. Its protein is CASSLGGAGKQFF.

In nucleotides, the CDR3 is TGTGCCAGCAGCCAGCAAGGGGGAACCGGGGAGCTGTTTTTT. Translating it yields CASSQQGGTGELFF. The chain has TRBV6-4 and TRBJ2-2, with D possibly TRBD1 on 6 matching bases. Germline CDR1 is MRHNA and CDR2 is SNTAGT. The CDR3 has 14 residues. V lost 6 bases and J lost 5, with 13 bases in between.

The rearrangement uses TRBV11-3 and TRBJ2-5; D not certain. Deletions cut 4 bases from V and 1 base from J, with 7 bases between. Per the germline V gene, CDR1 is SGHNT and CDR2 is YENEEA. CDR3 length equals 13 residues. CDR3: CASSSHSQETQYF. Here the CDR3 DNA reads TGTGCCAGCAGCTCCCACTCCCAAGAGACCCAGTACTTC.